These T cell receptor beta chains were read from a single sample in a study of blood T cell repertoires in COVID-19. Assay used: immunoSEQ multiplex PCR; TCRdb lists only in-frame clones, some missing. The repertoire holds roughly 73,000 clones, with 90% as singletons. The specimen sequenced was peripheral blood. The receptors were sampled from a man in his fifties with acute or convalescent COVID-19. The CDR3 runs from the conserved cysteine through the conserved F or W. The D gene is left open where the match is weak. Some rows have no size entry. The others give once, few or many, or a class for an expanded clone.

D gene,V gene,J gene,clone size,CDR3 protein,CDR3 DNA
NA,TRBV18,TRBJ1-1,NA,CATQGGMNTEAFF,TGTGCCACTCAGGGAGGGATGAACACTGAAGCTTTCTTT
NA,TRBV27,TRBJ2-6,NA,CASKTPGAGANVLTF,TGTGCCAGCAAAACGCCAGGGGCGGGGGCCAACGTCCTGACTTTC
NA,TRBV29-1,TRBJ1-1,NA,CSVEGGNTEAFF,TGCAGCGTTGAGGGAGGGAACACTGAAGCTTTCTTT
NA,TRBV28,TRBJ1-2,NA,CASRRQSSNYGYTF,TGTGCCAGCAGGAGACAGTCTTCTAACTATGGCTACACCTTC
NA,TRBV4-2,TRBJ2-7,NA,CASSHSPGKNEQYF,TGTGCCAGCAGCCACTCACCCGGGAAGAACGAGCAGTACTTC
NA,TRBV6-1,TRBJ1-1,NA,CASSESNALGGAFF,TGTGCCAGCAGTGAAAGTAATGCCCTCGGGGGAGCTTTCTTT
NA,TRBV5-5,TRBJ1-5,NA,CASSLEANGYQPQHF,TGTGCCAGCAGCTTAGAGGCAAATGGGTATCAGCCCCAGCATTTT
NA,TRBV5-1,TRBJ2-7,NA,CASSLEPGVYYEQYF,TGCGCCAGCAGCTTGGAGCCGGGTGTTTACTACGAGCAGTACTTC
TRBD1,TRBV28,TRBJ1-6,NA,CASSLLGQGAVGSPLHF,TGTGCCAGCAGTTTATTGGGACAGGGGGCGGTGGGTTCACCCCTCCACTTT
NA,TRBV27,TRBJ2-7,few,CASYLEGSYEQYF,TGTGCCAGCTACCTGGAGGGGTCCTACGAGCAGTACTTC
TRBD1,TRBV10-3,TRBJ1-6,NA,CAIRGTGFGSPLHF,TGTGCCATCAGAGGGACAGGGTTTGGATCACCCCTCCACTTT
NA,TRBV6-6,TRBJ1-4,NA,CASSLRGEKLFF,TGTGCCAGCAGTCTCAGGGGTGAAAAACTGTTTTTT
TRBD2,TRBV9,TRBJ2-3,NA,CASSASPSGMADTQYF,TGTGCCAGCAGCGCTAGCCCTAGCGGGATGGCAGATACGCAGTATTTT
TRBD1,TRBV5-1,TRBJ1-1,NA,CASSSQGASYTEAFF,TGCGCCAGCAGCAGCCAGGGGGCGAGTTACACTGAAGCTTTCTTT
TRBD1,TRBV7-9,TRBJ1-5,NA,CASSSGTGGNQPQHF,TGTGCCAGCAGCTCCGGGACAGGGGGCAATCAGCCCCAGCATTTT
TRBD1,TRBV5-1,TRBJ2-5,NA,CASSSRNLRDRGQETQYF,TGCGCCAGCAGCTCGAGGAACCTACGGGACAGGGGACAAGAGACCCAGTACTTC
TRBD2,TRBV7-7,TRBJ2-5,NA,CASSQTSGGAFKTQYF,TGTGCTAGCAGCCAAACTAGCGGGGGGGCGTTTAAGACCCAGTACTTC
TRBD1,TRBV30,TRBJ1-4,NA,CAWDRDGTEKLFF,TGTGCCTGGGACAGGGACGGGACTGAAAAACTGTTTTTT
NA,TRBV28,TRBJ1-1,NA,CASSILNTEAFF,TGTGCCAGCAGCATCCTGAACACTGAAGCTTTCTTT
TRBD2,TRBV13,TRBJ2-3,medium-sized,CASSLYGGSGTDTQYF,TGTGCCAGCAGCTTATATGGCGGGAGCGGCACAGATACGCAGTATTTT
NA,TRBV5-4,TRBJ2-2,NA,CASSLIRGTANTGELFF,TGTGCCAGCAGCTTGATACGCGGGACAGCGAACACCGGGGAGCTGTTTTTT
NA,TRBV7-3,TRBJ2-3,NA,CASSLTRVTDTQYF,TGTGCCAGCAGCTTAACTCGAGTCACAGATACGCAGTATTTT
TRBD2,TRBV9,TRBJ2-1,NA,CASSVGASGRYNEQFF,TGTGCCAGCAGCGTAGGTGCTAGCGGGAGGTACAATGAGCAGTTCTTC
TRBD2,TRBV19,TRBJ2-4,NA,CASSGGGSLAKNIQYF,TGTGCCAGTAGTGGGGGAGGGTCACTAGCCAAAAACATTCAGTACTTC
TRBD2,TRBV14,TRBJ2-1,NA,CASSQLRGGSYNEQFF,TGTGCCAGCAGCCAACTCCGCGGGGGCTCCTACAATGAGCAGTTCTTC
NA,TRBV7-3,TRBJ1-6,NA,CASSHANGPLHF,TGTGCCAGCAGCCACGCGAACGGACCCCTCCACTTT
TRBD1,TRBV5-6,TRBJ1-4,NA,CASSYAETGRNEKLFF,TGTGCCAGCAGCTACGCCGAGACAGGGCGAAATGAAAAACTGTTTTTT
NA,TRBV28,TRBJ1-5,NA,CASSQGLFPPNQPQHF,TGTGCCAGCAGTCAGGGACTTTTCCCCCCTAATCAGCCCCAGCATTTT
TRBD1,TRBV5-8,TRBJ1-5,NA,CASSSGTGLSNQPQHF,TGTGCCAGCAGCTCTGGGACAGGGCTTAGCAATCAGCCCCAGCATTTT
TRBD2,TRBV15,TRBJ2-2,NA,CATSPEGERGASPGNTGELFF,TGTGCCACCAGCCCCGAGGGGGAGCGGGGGGCCTCTCCGGGAAACACCGGGGAGCTGTTTTTT
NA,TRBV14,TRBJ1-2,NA,CASSPNSWDITGTNYGYTF,TGTGCCAGCAGCCCCAATTCCTGGGACATAACTGGGACTAACTATGGCTACACCTTC
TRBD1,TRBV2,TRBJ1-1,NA,CASSEAGTGGEEAFF,TGTGCCAGCAGTGAAGCAGGGACAGGAGGGGAAGAAGCTTTCTTT
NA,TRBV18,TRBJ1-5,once,CASSPPSRGDQPQHF,TGTGCCAGCTCACCCCCGAGCAGGGGAGATCAGCCCCAGCATTTT
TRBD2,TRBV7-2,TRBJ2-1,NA,CASSISGGADNEQFF,TGTGCCAGCAGCATTAGCGGGGGGGCGGACAATGAGCAGTTCTTC
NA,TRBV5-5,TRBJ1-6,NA,CASSLGPTGSYNSPLHF,TGTGCCAGCAGCTTGGGACCAACAGGATCCTATAATTCACCCCTCCACTTT
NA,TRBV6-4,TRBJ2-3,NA,CASRGGLALDTQYF,TGTGCCAGCAGGGGGGGGCTAGCACTAGATACGCAGTATTTT
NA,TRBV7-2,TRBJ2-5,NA,CASSKRGWGDQETQYF,TGTGCCAGCAGCAAACGGGGCTGGGGGGACCAAGAGACCCAGTACTTC
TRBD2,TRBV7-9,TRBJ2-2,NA,CASSLESLAGAVGELFF,TGTGCCAGCAGCTTAGAATCCCTAGCGGGAGCCGTCGGGGAGCTGTTTTTT
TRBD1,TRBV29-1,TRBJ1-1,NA,CSVEGTENTEAFF,TGCAGCGTTGAGGGGACAGAGAACACTGAAGCTTTCTTT
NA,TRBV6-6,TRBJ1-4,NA,CASTADTTNEKLFF,TGTGCCAGCACCGCAGACACCACTAATGAAAAACTGTTTTTT
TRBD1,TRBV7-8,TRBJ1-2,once,CASSPILGQGPGGYTF,TGTGCCAGCAGCCCGATCTTGGGACAGGGGCCTGGTGGCTACACCTTC
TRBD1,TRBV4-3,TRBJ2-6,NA,CASSHSGGPSSGANVLTF,TGCGCCAGCAGCCATTCAGGGGGACCCAGCTCTGGGGCCAACGTCCTGACTTTC
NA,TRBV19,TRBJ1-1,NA,CASSIDGARVYEAFF,TGTGCCAGTAGTATAGATGGAGCCAGGGTATATGAAGCTTTCTTT
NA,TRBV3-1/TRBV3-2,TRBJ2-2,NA,CASSQEGLQDGELFF,TGTGCCAGCAGCCAAGAAGGCTTGCAGGACGGGGAGCTGTTTTTT
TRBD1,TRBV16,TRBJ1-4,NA,CASRRDSHFEKLFF,TGTGCCAGCAGGAGGGACAGTCACTTTGAAAAACTGTTTTTT
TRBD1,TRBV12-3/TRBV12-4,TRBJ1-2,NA,CASRVQGFGYTF,TGTGCCAGCAGAGTACAGGGGTTTGGCTACACCTTC
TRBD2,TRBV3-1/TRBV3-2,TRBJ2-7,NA,CASSQWASGRARDEQYF,TGTGCCAGCAGCCAATGGGCTAGCGGGAGGGCCCGGGACGAGCAGTACTTC
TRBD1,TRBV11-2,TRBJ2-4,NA,CASSLGGTGLNIQYF,TGTGCCAGCAGCTTAGGGGGGACAGGGCTGAACATTCAGTACTTC
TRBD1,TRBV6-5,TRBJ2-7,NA,CASSYSGTGGSEQYF,TGTGCCAGCAGTTACTCCGGGACAGGGGGTAGTGAGCAGTACTTC
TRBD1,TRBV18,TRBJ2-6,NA,CASSPGDRGTGANVLTF,TGTGCCAGCTCACCTGGAGACAGGGGGACTGGGGCCAACGTCCTGACTTTC
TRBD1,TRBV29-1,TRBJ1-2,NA,CSVGGQGINGYTF,TGCAGCGTCGGGGGACAGGGGATAAATGGCTACACCTTC
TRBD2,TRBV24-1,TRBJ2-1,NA,CATSDPAGVGYNEQFF,TGTGCCACCAGTGATCCCGCGGGGGTAGGCTACAATGAGCAGTTCTTC
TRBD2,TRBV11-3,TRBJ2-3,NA,CASSASGGRRTDTQYF,TGTGCCAGCAGCGCTAGCGGGGGCCGGCGGACAGATACGCAGTATTTT
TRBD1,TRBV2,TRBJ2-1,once,CASRGRQGANEQFF,TGTGCCAGCAGGGGCCGCCAGGGGGCCAATGAGCAGTTCTTC